The 17 T cell receptor beta chains in this list originate from one sample, sequenced in a study of control samples from healthy donors and cancer patients. Using immunoSEQ multiplex PCR, the repertoire was profiled, and TCRdb retains in-frame clones only, with some absent. The data contain around 170,000 clones, just over 85% of them singletons. The sample comprised blood. These receptors were obtained from a woman younger than 45 in good health.

This rearrangement joins TRBV5-1 to TRBJ2-1; D might be TRBD2 (6 bases). This CDR3 has 15 amino acids. Trimming cost V 4 bases and J 5 bases, with 16 bases left between them. CDR1 is SGHRS and CDR2 is YFSETQ in the germline V gene. The CDR3, as DNA: TGCGCCAGCAGCCCCGGACGCGGGGTAAACAATGAGCAGTTCTTC. Translating gives CASSPGRGVNNEQFF.

The chain links TRBV3-1 (or the pseudogene TRBV3-2) to TRBJ2-1; 7 nucleotides align to TRBD2. V shed 5 bases, J shed 4 bases, and the junction held 2 bases outside the gene matches. This CDR3 is 13 amino acids long. Germline V gene data show CDR1 as LGHDT and CDR2 as YNNKEL (reference sequence). The CDR3 DNA reads TGTGCCAGCAGCAGCGGGGTGTACAATGAGCAGTTCTTC. It codes for CASSSGVYNEQFF.

The V gene is TRBV5-4, the J gene TRBJ2-7; 8 bases agree with TRBD1. Germline V CDR1 and CDR2: SGHNT, YYREEE (reference sequence). The CDR3 covers 13 residues. V gave up 6 bases and J gave up 5 bases; unmatched junction bases: 7. For the CDR3, the DNA is TGTGCCAGCACCGCAACGACAGGGGACGAGCAGTACGTC. It specifies CASTATTGDEQYV.

This chain links TRBV9 with TRBJ1-5; D uncertain. Per germline, CDR1 SGDLS and CDR2 YYNGEE. The ends were cut back, 4 bases at V and 6 bases at J, with 11 bases in the middle. The CDR3 loop spans 13 amino acids. The CDR3 bases are TGTGCCAGCAGCCCGCGAGGCGGTCAGCCCCAGCATTTT. It yields the protein CASSPRGGQPQHF.

The rearrangement links TRBV19 to TRBJ2-7, with 14 bases identical to TRBD2. The CDR3 has 17 residues. Germline assignment: CDR1 LNHDA and CDR2 SQIVND (reference sequence). The trim removed 6 bases at V and 6 bases at J, leaving 13 bases unmatched. CDR3 DNA: TGTGCCAGTAGCAGTCCGGGACTAGCGGGAGCCTTAGTCGAGCAGTACTTC. As protein: CASSSPGLAGALVEQYF.

This clone came up a few times. The chain couples TRBV2 to TRBJ1-5; 9 bases map to TRBD1. Germline-derived CDR1 and CDR2 are SNHLY and FYNNEI. With 6 bases clipped from V and 6 bases from J, the junction kept 9 bases outside the gene matches. CDR3 length: 15 residues. This chain's CDR3 is CASRLRTGVVQPQHF. The CDR3, as DNA: TGTGCCAGCAGATTACGGACAGGGGTGGTTCAGCCCCAGCATTTT.

The gene calls are TRBV7-9 and TRBJ2-1, with a tentative D call TRBD2 (5 bases). In germline, CDR1 is SEHNR, CDR2 FQNEAQ (reference sequence). The length of the CDR3 is 16 residues. With 5 bases removed from V and 0 bases from J, the gap between germline ends came to 14 bases. The CDR3, as DNA: TGTGCCAGCAGCCCCGTGGATGGGAGCTCCTACAATGAGCAGTTCTTC. Its translation: CASSPVDGSSYNEQFF.

This clone was picked up one time. This chain joins TRBV28 and TRBJ2-7; TRBD2 is a possible D gene (5 bases). Looked up from germline, CDR1 is MDHEN and CDR2 is SYDVKM. CDR3 length: 18 residues. With 7 bases removed from V and 2 bases from J, the gap between germline ends came to 27 bases. The CDR3, as DNA: TGTGCCAGCACAAGTTTTACGGGAAAGGTAGTGGCAACCTACGAGCAGTACTTC. Residues: CASTSFTGKVVATYEQYF.

The chain joins TRBV7-6 to TRBJ1-4; weak D call: TRBD1 (6 bases). Germline CDR1 is SGHVS and CDR2 is FNYEAQ. The CDR3 contains 18 residues. V shed 5 bases and J shed 2 bases, with 21 bases lying between them. In nucleotides, the CDR3 is TGTGCCAGCAGCCCGGGGAGCAGGGGCCGCGCGACTAATGAAAAACTGTTTTTT. This codes for CASSPGSRGRATNEKLFF.

The chain is built from TRBV4-2 and TRBJ2-7; 7 nucleotides match TRBD1. V dropped 1 base and J dropped 3; count of bases not matched to a gene: 9. Germline V gene sequence: CDR1 LGHNA, CDR2 YNFKEQ. CDR3 length: 16 amino acids. The CDR3 nucleotides read TGTGCCAGCAGCCAAGTTTCCCGGGACAGAAACTACGAGCAGTACTTC. This encodes CASSQVSRDRNYEQYF.

This chain connects TRBV27 to TRBJ1-4; D ambiguous. Germline loops: CDR1 MNHEY, CDR2 SMNVEV (reference sequence). This CDR3 is 13 amino acids long. V lost 7 bases, J lost 5 bases, and 11 bases lay in between. DNA for the CDR3: TGTGCCAGCACCTCATTTGGGAATGAAAAACTGTTTTTT. It is translated as CASTSFGNEKLFF.

V is TRBV6-5 and J is TRBJ1-3; D uncertain. Between the trimmed V and J ends, which lost 7 bases and 3 bases, there was a span of 1 base. Germline CDR1 MNHEY, CDR2 SVGAGI. The CDR3 consists of 10 residues. The CDR3, as DNA: TGTGCCAGCATTGGAAACACCATATATTTT. Protein: CASIGNTIYF.

J is TRBJ2-7 and V is TRBV9; D gene unclear. The length of the CDR3 is 15 residues. Germline V lookup: CDR1 SGDLS, CDR2 YYNGEE. Trimming left V 0 bases short and J 0 bases short, with 10 bases between. The CDR3 DNA reads as TGTGCCAGCAGCGTAGGAACCCGGAGCTCCTACGAGCAGTACTTC. It translates to CASSVGTRSSYEQYF.

This CDR3 reads CASSGLTGTEKLFF. As DNA, the CDR3 is TGTGCCAGCAGCGGCCTTACGGGGACAGAAAAACTGTTTTTT. The chain recombines TRBV9 with TRBJ1-4; D is perhaps TRBD1 (6 bases). This CDR3 is 14 amino acids long. The V end was cut by 3 bases, the J end by 8 bases, with 14 bases between. CDR1 and CDR2 from the germline V gene are SGDLS and YYNGEE.

The CDR3 region has the DNA TGTGCCAGCAGCTCGACAGGTAGCGGAAACACCATATATTTT. It codes for CASSSTGSGNTIYF. The chain links TRBV7-9 to TRBJ1-3; a possible D gene is TRBD1 (6 bases). Germline-derived CDR1 and CDR2 are SEHNR and FQNEAQ (reference sequence). This CDR3 region has 14 residues. Trimming took off 4 bases at V and 4 bases at J, with 11 bases between the two ends.

The CDR3 region is CASSPGYEQYF. The CDR3 DNA sequence: TGTGCCAGCAGCCCAGGCTACGAGCAGTACTTC. The chain links TRBV12-3 or TRBV12-4 to TRBJ2-7; D is uncertain. V was clipped by 6 bases and J by 3 bases, with 6 bases between them. The CDR3 runs 11 residues.

The chain employs TRBV21-1 and TRBJ2-5; whether TRBD2, the table's D call, matches the DNA was not checked. TRBV21-1 is reported as a pseudogene. This CDR3 has 18 residues. The CDR3 DNA sequence: TGTGCCAGCAGCAATCAGGACGGGGGGGTCGGTGTCCAAGAGACCCAGTACTTC. It specifies CASSNQDGGVGVQETQYF.